The 7 T cell receptor beta chains presented below share a single source sample, sequenced in a study of blood T cell repertoires in COVID-19. Using immunoSEQ multiplex PCR, the repertoire was profiled, and TCRdb retains in-frame clones only, with some absent. This sample has 400,000 to 450,000 clones, with more than 80% found just once. Sequencing input: PBMCs or T cells enriched from blood (not recorded which). The receptor source for this set is a man aged 30-40 years who had recovered from COVID-19.

This chain joins TRBV7-9 and TRBJ2-2, with D possibly TRBD2 on 5 matching bases. The germline V gene encodes CDR1 SEHNR and CDR2 FQNEAQ (reference sequence). This CDR3 spans 13 amino acids. V gave up 6 bases and J gave up 9 bases, with 14 bases separating them. For the CDR3, the DNA is TGTGCCAGCAGTGACTCTGGGAGAAGGGAGCTGTTTTTT. This gives the protein CASSDSGRRELFF.

V usage is TRBV15 and J usage is TRBJ2-1, with 9 bases lining up with TRBD1. CDR1 LNHNV and CDR2 YYDKDF come from the germline V gene (reference sequence). This CDR3 is built from 15 residues. Trimming cost V 2 bases and J 7 bases; bases outside gene matches: 6. CDR3 sequence reads: CATSRTRDRANEQFF. The DNA of the CDR3 is TGTGCCACCAGCAGAACCCGGGACAGGGCGAATGAGCAGTTCTTC.

This clone was seen only once. The chain joins TRBV27 to TRBJ2-7, with TRBD2 matching over 7 bases. The CDR3 consists of 14 residues. Germline V gene lookup returns CDR1 MNHEY and CDR2 SMNVEV (reference sequence). The junction had 7 bases not matched to a gene; V was cut back by 5 bases and J by 3 bases. Here the CDR3 reads CASSTPSGHYEQYF. As DNA, the CDR3 is TGTGCCAGCAGTACACCTAGCGGCCACTACGAGCAGTACTTC.

The chain links TRBV14 to TRBJ1-1; TRBD1 is a possible D gene (6 bases). CDR1 and CDR2 (germline): SGHDN, FVKESK. This CDR3 has 17 amino acids. Trimming cost V 4 bases and J 1 base, with 19 bases left between them. CDR3 region: CASSRMTLDRRNTEAFF. CDR3 bases: TGTGCCAGCAGCCGAATGACCCTTGACAGGAGGAACACTGAAGCTTTCTTT.

To note about this clone: The identical CDR3 is also encoded by other nucleotide sequences in the sample. J is TRBJ2-5 and V is TRBV27; 7 nucleotides agree with TRBD2. CDR1 MNHEY and CDR2 SMNVEV come from the germline V gene (reference sequence). The trim removed 2 bases at V and 5 bases at J, leaving 5 bases unmatched. This CDR3 contains 14 residues. In nucleotides, the CDR3 is TGTGCCAGCAGTTTACTAGGGCGGGGGGAGACCCAGTACTTC. Amino acids: CASSLLGRGETQYF.

This clone was found once. V is TRBV27 and J is TRBJ2-3; TRBD1 aligns across 8 bases. V shed 2 bases and J 7 bases; nucleotides not matched to a gene: 5. The CDR3 covers 14 residues. Germline CDR1 and CDR2: MNHEY and SMNVEV (reference sequence). CDR3 DNA sequence: TGTGCCAGCAGTTTAACGACAGGGGCAAATACGCAGTATTTT. It translates to CASSLTTGANTQYF.

The chain joins TRBV5-1 to TRBJ2-1; no definite D call. The CDR3 covers 11 residues. Germline CDR1 reads SGHRS; CDR2 reads YFSETQ. V lost 3 bases to trimming and J lost 6 bases, with 4 bases between them. DNA for the CDR3: TGCGCCAGCAGCTCGGGCAATGAGCAGTTCTTC. This translates into CASSSGNEQFF.